The 22 T cell receptor beta chains in this list originate from one sample, sequenced in a study of chemoradiotherapy in HPV16-positive cancers. Some clones are missing from TCRdb's copy, which holds only in-frame ones; the method was immunoSEQ multiplex PCR. The sample yields approximately 34,000 clones, 89% seen once. Sequencing used blood, obtained from a patient who underwent chemoradiotherapy. The receptor source for this set is a human donor with HPV-associated anogenital cancer.

The chain is built from TRBV6-5 and TRBJ1-1, with 7 bases that match TRBD1. Germline CDR1 is MNHEY and CDR2 is SVGAGI. This CDR3 region has 12 residues. The junction had 6 bases not matched to a gene; V was cut back by 8 bases and J by 6 bases. The CDR3, as DNA: TGTGCCAGCTACAGGGGCAGGTCTGAAGCTTTCTTT. Its translation is CASYRGRSEAFF.

The chain uses TRBV19 and TRBJ2-6; possibly TRBD2 for D (5 bases). In germline, CDR1 is LNHDA, CDR2 SQIVND (reference sequence). With 6 bases removed from V and 0 bases from J, the gap between germline ends came to 18 bases. This CDR3 contains 18 residues. CDR3 sequence reads: CASSYWRGLSSGANVLTF. In nucleotides, the CDR3 is TGTGCCAGTAGCTATTGGCGAGGACTGAGCTCTGGGGCCAACGTCCTGACTTTC.

This chain connects TRBV6-1 to TRBJ1-1; D perhaps matches TRBD1 (5 bases). This CDR3 comprises 12 residues. V gave up 3 bases and J gave up 10 bases, with 12 bases separating them. Germline-derived CDR1 and CDR2 are MNHNS and SASEGT. CDR3 in amino acids: CASSEFGGIAFF. The CDR3 DNA reads as TGTGCCAGCAGTGAGTTTGGGGGAATAGCTTTCTTT.

The V gene is TRBV7-2, the J gene TRBJ2-3, with 7 positions matching TRBD2. The CDR3 runs 14 residues. V was pared by 2 bases and J by 1 base, with 0 bases of the junction left unmatched. Germline V gene data show CDR1 as SGHTA and CDR2 as FQGNSA. For the CDR3, the DNA is TGTGCCAGCAGCTTAACTAGCGGCACAGATACGCAGTATTTT. As protein: CASSLTSGTDTQYF.

The chain employs TRBV7-3 and TRBJ2-3, with TRBD1 matching 11 bases. The CDR3 extends over 14 amino acids. V was clipped by 6 bases and J by 7 bases; unmatched bases: 6. Per germline, CDR1 SGHTA and CDR2 FQGTGA. Here the CDR3 DNA reads TGTGCCAGCAGTCCCGGGACAGGGGGGTATACGCAGTATTTT. Residues: CASSPGTGGYTQYF.

This chain links TRBV7-8 with TRBJ2-1, with TRBD2 identical over 10 bases. Trimming at V came to 7 bases and at J to 3 bases, leaving 9 bases not matched to a gene. The germline CDR1 and CDR2 sequences are SGHVS and FQNEAQ. The CDR3 length is 16 residues. The CDR3 loop reads CASTLIAGGNYNEQFF. In DNA, the CDR3 is TGTGCCAGCACCCTTATAGCGGGAGGAAACTACAATGAGCAGTTCTTC.

This clone occurred once. CDR3 amino acids: CASSSWDRVAYEQYF. The CDR3 DNA follows: TGTGCCAGCAGCTCCTGGGACAGGGTAGCCTACGAGCAGTACTTC. The chain links TRBV5-4 to TRBJ2-7; 9 positions match TRBD1. The V segment lost 3 bases and the J segment 2 bases; nucleotides outside the gene matches: 6. Germline values: CDR1 SGHNT, CDR2 YYREEE (reference sequence). This CDR3 has 15 residues.

In its sample, this clone ranks as medium-sized. Other DNA sequences from this sample encode an identical CDR3 as well. The chain couples TRBV6-5 to TRBJ1-4; D possibly corresponds to TRBD1 (6 bases). CDR3 length equals 15 residues. Trimming cost V 0 bases and J 4 bases, with 9 bases left between them. CDR1 MNHEY and CDR2 SVGAGI come from the germline V gene. CDR3 sequence: CASSYSGQINEKLFF. The CDR3 region has the DNA TGTGCCAGCAGTTACTCAGGACAGATTAATGAAAAACTGTTTTTT.

This rearrangement joins TRBV7-2 to TRBJ2-7, with 9 bases that match TRBD2. Looked up from germline, CDR1 is SGHTA and CDR2 is FQGNSA. V trimming: 3 bases; J trimming: 2 bases; junction bases outside the gene matches: 11. The CDR3 contains 17 residues. The CDR3 reads CASSFGSGTSSPYEQYF. In DNA form, the CDR3 reads TGTGCCAGCAGCTTTGGGTCCGGGACTAGCAGCCCCTACGAGCAGTACTTC.

This chain links TRBV6-4 with TRBJ2-4; D may be TRBD1 (6 bases). There are 13 residues in the CDR3. Germline CDR1 MRHNA, CDR2 SNTAGT. The V end lost 4 bases, the J end lost 8 bases, and 12 bases lay between the germline ends. The CDR3 region is CASSGQGRYIQYF. The DNA for the CDR3 is TGTGCCAGCAGTGGGCAGGGGAGATACATTCAGTACTTC.

The chain uses TRBV18 and TRBJ1-1, with D unresolved. The V gene's germline CDR1 is KGHSH and CDR2 LQKENI. The V end was cut by 1 base, the J end by 1 base, with 7 bases between. The CDR3 totals 14 residues. The CDR3 here is CASSPQERNTEAFF. The CDR3 DNA is TGTGCCAGCTCACCACAGGAACGGAACACTGAAGCTTTCTTT.

The chain couples TRBV2 to TRBJ2-1; 8 nucleotides agree with TRBD2. From germline, CDR1 is SNHLY and CDR2 FYNNEI. J was trimmed by 7 bases and V by 6 bases; bases with no gene match: 8. The CDR3 is made up of 14 amino acids. This chain's CDR3 is CASSQGTRVNEQFF. Here the CDR3 DNA reads TGTGCCAGCAGCCAGGGGACTAGGGTGAATGAGCAGTTCTTC.

The rearrangement uses TRBV5-5 and TRBJ1-2; weak D call: TRBD1 (5 bases). This CDR3 has 14 amino acids. Trimming removed 4 bases at V and 4 bases at J, with 14 bases between. Germline V lookup: CDR1 SGHKS, CDR2 YYEKEE (reference sequence). The CDR3 DNA reads as TGTGCCAGCAGCAAGGATCCGGGGGTCTATGGCTACACCTTC. Protein: CASSKDPGVYGYTF.

Here the CDR3 reads CASEKRGVTYEQYF. The CDR3 nucleotides are TGTGCCAGCGAGAAGAGGGGGGTCACCTACGAGCAGTACTTC. The chain joins TRBV6-6 to TRBJ2-7, with D perhaps TRBD1 or TRBD2 (6 bases each). The length of the CDR3 is 14 residues. Germline V gives CDR1 MNHNY, CDR2 SVGAGI (reference sequence). The V gene lost 8 bases and the J gene lost 2 bases, with 16 bases spanning the gap.

The table lists this clone with a count of one. The chain carries TRBV19 and TRBJ2-5; no firm D call. The CDR3 loop spans 17 amino acids. Germline lookup yields CDR1 LNHDA and CDR2 SQIVND (reference sequence). V shed 3 bases and J shed 4 bases, with 21 bases lying between them. CDR3 protein: CASSIDRSTVRGETQYF. The CDR3 DNA is TGTGCCAGTAGTATTGATCGTAGTACCGTCAGAGGAGAGACCCAGTACTTC.

Only a few counts were recorded for this clone. The chain carries TRBV11-2 and TRBJ2-5; 13 nucleotides match TRBD2. The CDR3 extends over 16 amino acids. CDR1 and CDR2 (germline): SGHAT, FQNNGV. Trimming at V came to 5 bases and at J to 9 bases, leaving 12 bases not matched to a gene. CDR3 DNA sequence: TGTGCCAGCAGCCAGACTAGCGGGAGGCCAAGAGGGGCCCAGTACTTC. Translation gives CASSQTSGRPRGAQYF.

The chain recombines TRBV5-4 with TRBJ2-3; D is uncertain. The CDR3 contains 14 residues. Germline lookup yields CDR1 SGHNT and CDR2 YYREEE (reference sequence). Trimming removed 2 bases at V and 6 bases at J, with 13 bases between. The CDR3 nucleotides read TGTGCCAGCAGCTTCCCCATCTCGGCCGATACGCAGTATTTT. Its protein product is CASSFPISADTQYF.

This rearrangement joins TRBV9 to TRBJ2-3; D is possibly TRBD1 (5 bases). This CDR3 comprises 14 residues. The V gene's germline CDR1 is SGDLS and CDR2 YYNGEE. The V end lost 3 bases, the J end lost 6 bases, and 14 bases lay between the germline ends. The CDR3 protein is CASSDSPRADTQYF. CDR3 in DNA: TGTGCCAGCAGCGACTCCCCCAGGGCGGATACGCAGTATTTT.

The chain carries TRBV4-3 and TRBJ1-1, with D tentatively TRBD1 (6 bases). The CDR3 is made up of 15 amino acids. Germline loops: CDR1 LGHNA, CDR2 YSLEER. Trimming pared 1 base from V and 5 bases from J, leaving 14 bases between. The CDR3 DNA follows: TGCGCCAGCAGCCAAGGACGGGTGGGACAAACTGAAGCTTTCTTT. Its protein is CASSQGRVGQTEAFF.

V is TRBV5-4 and J is TRBJ2-1, with unresolved D. The CDR3 length is 15 residues. Per germline, CDR1 SGHNT and CDR2 YYREEE (reference sequence). V gave up 2 bases and J gave up 6 bases, with 15 bases separating them. The CDR3 region is CASSFWQAVSNEQFF. CDR3 coding DNA: TGTGCCAGCAGCTTTTGGCAGGCCGTCAGCAATGAGCAGTTCTTC.

The V gene is TRBV7-6, the J gene TRBJ2-1; D is perhaps TRBD1 (5 bases). The CDR3 is made up of 13 amino acids. V was cut by 4 bases and J by 9 bases, with 13 bases left in between. Looked up from germline, CDR1 is SGHVS and CDR2 is FNYEAQ. The chain's CDR3 is CASSWGLGLEQFF. In DNA, the CDR3 is TGTGCCAGCAGCTGGGGCCTTGGGCTTGAGCAGTTCTTC.

The rearrangement links TRBV7-9 to TRBJ2-3, with 9 positions matching TRBD2. With V trimmed by 3 bases and J by 3 bases, 16 bases remained unmatched. CDR1 SEHNR and CDR2 FQNEAQ come from the germline V gene (reference sequence). The CDR3 has 19 residues. CDR3 sequence reads: CASSFRGTSLFPWTDTQYF. The CDR3 DNA reads as TGTGCCAGCAGCTTTCGAGGGACTAGCCTGTTTCCCTGGACAGATACGCAGTATTTT.